The 24 T cell receptor beta chains presented below share a single source sample, sequenced in a study of T cells in Graves' hyperthyroidism and ophthalmopathy. The source material, RNA transcripts, was used to amplify TCR beta CDR3 regions. Using the HTBI primer set, a first-round RT-PCR was run on the TCR CDR3. MiXCR, applied by TCRdb to the multiplex PCR reads, yields one record per CDR3 protein. This sample yields approximately 380,000 distinct CDR3 sequences, of which roughly 13% are seen a single time; 25% to 30% belongs to the top ten. Sequencing used blood. The receptors derive from a middle-aged man with Graves' ophthalmopathy.

The rearrangement links TRBV5-1 to TRBJ2-5; D unresolved. Per germline, CDR1 SGHRS and CDR2 YFSETQ. This CDR3 region has 14 residues. Trimming took 3 bases from V and 3 from J, leaving 12 bases between them. Here the CDR3 reads CASSSGQVKETQYF. DNA of the CDR3: TGCGCCAGCAGCTCGGGTCAGGTAAAAGAGACCCAGTACTTC.

A few counts support this clonotype. The chain has TRBV20-1 and TRBJ2-7, with TRBD2 matching over 11 bases. Germline V gene data show CDR1 as DFQATT and CDR2 as SNEGSKA (reference sequence). V shed 0 bases, J shed 4 bases, and the junction held 11 bases outside the gene matches. The CDR3 sequence is 17 residues long. CDR3 residues: CSARDVLAGGLIYEQYF. The CDR3 coding sequence is TGCAGTGCTAGAGATGTATTAGCGGGAGGGCTTATTTACGAGCAGTACTTC.

In its sample, this clonotype was seen a few times. In DNA, the CDR3 is TGTGCCAGCAGCTTAGTAAAAGATGGGGGAACTTATAATTCACCCCTCCACTTT. This gives the protein CASSLVKDGGTYNSPLHF. The rearrangement links TRBV7-2 to TRBJ1-6, with D perhaps TRBD1 (5 bases). V was cut by 1 base and J by 4 bases, with 17 bases left in between. The CDR3 runs 18 residues. From germline, CDR1 is SGHTA and CDR2 FQGNSA.

This clonotype was detected a few times. The chain recombines TRBV19 with TRBJ2-1; 10 bases are shared with TRBD2. Germline lookup yields CDR1 LNHDA and CDR2 SQIVND (reference sequence). The CDR3 spans 12 residues. V was clipped by 4 bases and J by 9 bases; unmatched bases: 0. The CDR3 reads CASSTSGSEQFF. DNA of the CDR3: TGTGCCAGTAGTACTAGCGGGAGTGAGCAGTTCTTC.

This clonotype was seen ten or more times. J is TRBJ2-4 and V is TRBV20-1, with a weak D call TRBD1 (6 bases). V gave up 5 bases and J gave up 8 bases, with 16 bases separating them. The CDR3 contains 13 residues. Germline CDR1 reads DFQATT; CDR2 reads SNEGSKA (reference sequence). The CDR3 DNA sequence: TGCAGTGCTTCATCTGGGGGCTTTGACATTCAGTACTTC. Amino acids: CSASSGGFDIQYF.

This clonotype was recorded at least ten times. The J gene is TRBJ1-1, the V gene TRBV30, with D uncertain. This CDR3 contains 15 residues. Trimming shortened V by 2 bases and J by 7 bases, and 20 bases separated the two germline ends. Germline loops: CDR1 GTSNPN, CDR2 SVGIG (reference sequence). Written as DNA, the CDR3 is TGTGCCTGGAGTCCTCCACCTCTCGCGTCAGGTGAAGCTTTCTTT. Amino acids: CAWSPPPLASGEAFF.

The table lists this clonotype with many counts. The chain has TRBV5-1 and TRBJ1-1, with D unresolved. With 4 bases removed from V and 1 base from J, the gap between germline ends came to 11 bases. Germline V CDR1 and CDR2: SGHRS, YFSETQ. This CDR3 spans 14 amino acids. CDR3 DNA: TGCGCCAGCAGCCCCAATTGGGGGAACACTGAAGCTTTCTTT. Translating gives CASSPNWGNTEAFF.

This clonotype turned up a few times. The rearrangement joins TRBV6-2 or TRBV6-3 to TRBJ2-3; D perhaps matches TRBD2 (5 bases). The length of the CDR3 is 15 residues. The germline gives CDR1 MNHEY, CDR2 SVGEGT. V dropped 5 bases and J dropped 2 bases, with 14 bases sitting between them. The CDR3 DNA follows: TGTGCCAGCAGTAACCCGGAGCGGACCACAGATACGCAGTATTTT. Its translation: CASSNPERTTDTQYF.

This rearrangement joins TRBV14 to TRBJ2-5, with 9 nucleotides matching TRBD1. J lost 5 bases, V lost 1 base, and 8 bases had no gene match. The CDR3 contains 16 residues. Germline V gene data show CDR1 as SGHDN and CDR2 as FVKESK. In DNA, the CDR3 is TGTGCCAGCAGCCAAGGGACCGGGACAGGGAGGGAGACCCAGTACTTC. It is translated as CASSQGTGTGRETQYF.

The chain couples TRBV7-9 to TRBJ2-1; TRBD2 matches at 8 bases. Germline V gene lookup returns CDR1 SEHNR and CDR2 FQNEAQ (reference sequence). The CDR3 spans 15 residues. The junction had 6 bases not matched to a gene; V was cut back by 5 bases and J by 3 bases. The CDR3 region is CASSKLAEYYNEQFF. The CDR3 DNA reads TGTGCCAGCAGCAAACTAGCGGAATACTACAATGAGCAGTTCTTC.

In this sample, this clonotype turned up a few times. The chain employs TRBV19 and TRBJ2-3; a possible D gene is TRBD2 (7 bases). The germline V gene has CDR1 LNHDA and CDR2 SQIVND (reference sequence). CDR3 length: 17 residues. Trimming took off 3 bases at V and 9 bases at J, with 25 bases between the two ends. The CDR3 sequence is CASSMGPLAEGGRTQYF. The CDR3 DNA reads as TGTGCCAGTAGTATGGGGCCTCTAGCGGAGGGGGGGAGGACGCAGTATTTT.

This clonotype has a count of ten or more. The chain employs TRBV20-1 and TRBJ2-7, with 11 bases fitting TRBD2. The CDR3 extends over 16 amino acids. Germline assignment: CDR1 DFQATT and CDR2 SNEGSKA (reference sequence). Unmatched junction bases numbered 16, after V lost 6 bases and J lost 6 bases. Here the CDR3 reads CSAGSFATSGSREQYF. In DNA, the CDR3 is TGCAGTGCCGGGTCCTTTGCTACTAGCGGGAGTCGCGAGCAGTACTTC.

The table lists this clonotype with a few counts. The chain has TRBV5-8 and TRBJ2-4, with 12 bases aligning to TRBD1. J lost 8 bases, V lost 4 bases, and 13 bases had no gene match. The CDR3 is 17 amino acids. CDR1 SGHTS and CDR2 YDEGEE come from the germline V gene. The CDR3: CASSAGTGGSGSDIQYF. The CDR3, as DNA: TGTGCCAGCAGCGCGGGGACAGGGGGCTCGGGTTCGGACATTCAGTACTTC.

This clonotype was seen ten or more times. The chain is built from TRBV20-1 and TRBJ2-4; no definite D call. V was cut by 3 bases and J by 0 bases, with 12 bases left in between. The CDR3 is 15 amino acids. Germline values: CDR1 DFQATT, CDR2 SNEGSKA (reference sequence). Here the CDR3 reads CSARASNVAKNIQYF. CDR3 DNA sequence: TGCAGTGCTAGGGCCAGCAACGTAGCCAAAAACATTCAGTACTTC.

This clonotype was seen more than once but under ten times. This rearrangement joins TRBV5-5 to TRBJ2-7, with D unresolved. There are 14 residues in the CDR3. V was cut by 0 bases and J by 0 bases, with 7 bases left in between. Germline assignment: CDR1 SGHKS and CDR2 YYEKEE (reference sequence). DNA of the CDR3: TGTGCCAGCAGCTTGGAGTTCAGCTCCTACGAGCAGTACTTC. Its translation is CASSLEFSSYEQYF.

This clonotype has ten or more counts. The chain combines TRBV24-1 with TRBJ2-1, with 13 bases identical to TRBD2. This CDR3 contains 17 residues. Germline CDR1 reads KGHDR; CDR2 reads SFDVKD. V shed 3 bases and J 5 bases; nucleotides not matched to a gene: 6. The CDR3: CATSDLGTSGKNNEQFF. As DNA, the CDR3 is TGTGCCACCAGTGATCTAGGGACTAGCGGGAAAAACAATGAGCAGTTCTTC.

This clonotype has at least ten counts. The rearrangement links TRBV9 to TRBJ1-2; 7 bases map to TRBD1. Trimming took 3 bases from V and 1 from J; bases not matched to a gene: 6. The CDR3 runs 15 residues. Germline V gene lookup returns CDR1 SGDLS and CDR2 YYNGEE. CDR3 sequence: CASSEGTAVNYGYTF. The CDR3 DNA reads as TGTGCCAGCAGCGAGGGGACAGCGGTTAACTATGGCTACACCTTC.

The V and J genes are TRBV12-3 or TRBV12-4 and TRBJ2-7, with 9 positions matching TRBD1. The ends lost 7 bases at V and 6 bases at J; junction bases unmatched: 10. CDR3 size: 14 residues. CDR3 region: CASNLAGTGFEQYF. The CDR3 bases are TGTGCCAGCAATTTGGCCGGGACAGGGTTCGAGCAGTACTTC.

J is TRBJ2-1 and V is TRBV7-2; 7 bases fit TRBD2. The germline V gene has CDR1 SGHTA and CDR2 FQGNSA. Trimming took 1 base from V and 4 from J; bases not matched to a gene: 7. The CDR3 is 16 amino acids. CDR3 region: CASSLVVGGTYNEQFF. CDR3 coding DNA: TGTGCCAGCAGCTTAGTGGTGGGGGGGACTTACAATGAGCAGTTCTTC.

J is TRBJ2-2 and V is TRBV7-6; D could derive from TRBD1 or TRBD2 (5 bases each). The V gene lost 5 bases and the J gene lost 6 bases, with 13 bases spanning the gap. The CDR3 contains 14 residues. Germline V gene lookup returns CDR1 SGHVS and CDR2 FNYEAQ. The CDR3 nucleotides are TGTGCCAGCAGCCGAAAGGGACGGGCCGGGGAGCTGTTTTTT. It is translated as CASSRKGRAGELFF.

This clonotype was found many times. V is TRBV5-1 and J is TRBJ2-1; 9 bases align to TRBD2. Trimming at V came to 0 bases and at J to 2 bases, leaving 6 bases not matched to a gene. In germline, CDR1 is SGHRS, CDR2 YFSETQ. The CDR3 has 17 residues. The CDR3 nucleotides read TGCGCCAGCAGCTTGGGACCAGGCGGGAGGGCCTACAATGAGCAGTTCTTC. Residues: CASSLGPGGRAYNEQFF.

This clonotype was seen only once. A much larger clone differs by one base, so this may be a read error. The chain recombines TRBV9 with TRBJ1-1, with 7 bases lining up with TRBD1. CDR3 length equals 14 residues. Germline V CDR1 and CDR2: SGDLS, YYNGEE. The CDR3 DNA is TGTGCCAGCAGCTCGGGACAGCAGAACGCTGAAGCTTTCTTT. Its protein is CASSSGQQNAEAFF. The full variable domain, its missing parts supplied by reference TRBV9 and TRBJ1-1, is DSGVTQTPKHLITATGQRVTLRCSPRSGDLSVYWYQQSLDQGLQFLIQYYNGEERAKGNILERFSAQQFPDLHSELNLSSLELGDSALYFCASSSGQQNAEAFFGQGTRLTVV.

The table lists this clonotype with a few counts. The chain carries TRBV24-1 and TRBJ1-5; D unclear. The germline CDR1 and CDR2 sequences are KGHDR and SFDVKD. The CDR3 extends over 13 amino acids. Trimming stripped 5 bases from V and 1 base from J, with 5 bases between. The CDR3 is CATSAVSNQPQHF. CDR3 nucleotides: TGTGCCACCAGTGCGGTGAGCAATCAGCCCCAGCATTTT.

This clonotype was counted between two and nine times. The chain has TRBV27 and TRBJ1-1, with TRBD1 as a possible D gene (6 bases). This CDR3 is 15 amino acids long. Germline V gene sequence: CDR1 MNHEY, CDR2 SMNVEV (reference sequence). V was trimmed by 5 bases and J by 4 bases, leaving 17 bases between them. The CDR3 is CASSPSVGAGTEAFF. In nucleotides, the CDR3 is TGTGCCAGCAGTCCCAGCGTGGGGGCCGGCACTGAAGCTTTCTTT.